A selection of T cell receptor beta chains follows, all from one sample in a study of blood T cell repertoires in COVID-19. Sequencing was performed with immunoSEQ multiplex PCR; in TCRdb, only in-frame clones are kept and a portion is missing. The table shows tens of thousands of clones, with approximately 80% occurring only once. Sequenced: peripheral blood. Receptor source: a human donor in a cohort sampled during active COVID-19. CDR3s include the opening cysteine and the closing phenylalanine or tryptophan. The D gene is left open where the match is weak. Expanded clones get a size class; other rows say once, few or many, or leave the size out.

d_gene	v_gene	abundance	len	j_gene	CDR3nt	CDR3aa
-	TRBV25-1	-	14	TRBJ2-7	TGTGCCAGCAGTGGTACACCGTCAGACTACGAGCAGTACTTC	CASSGTPSDYEQYF
-	TRBV3-1/TRBV3-2	-	14	TRBJ1-1	TGTGCCAGCAGCCAAGGGAGGTTTGACACTGAAGCTTTCTTT	CASSQGRFDTEAFF
TRBD1	TRBV7-6	-	21	TRBJ2-6	TGTGCCAGCAGCTTCGCGGTTGGGACAGGGTTTCGTTCCTCTGGGGCCAACGTCCTGACTTTC	CASSFAVGTGFRSSGANVLTF
TRBD1	TRBV9	few	15	TRBJ1-2	TGTGCCAGCAGCTACGACAGGGGGCAGGGCTATGGCTACACCTTC	CASSYDRGQGYGYTF
-	TRBV6-6	-	15	TRBJ1-1	TGTGCCAGCACCACTGGCAGGTGGATCAACACTGAAGCTTTCTTT	CASTTGRWINTEAFF
TRBD2	TRBV4-1	-	15	TRBJ2-1	TGCGCCAGCAGCCTAACCGGGACTAGATACAATGAGCAGTTCTTC	CASSLTGTRYNEQFF
TRBD1	TRBV4-2	once	18	TRBJ1-1	TGTGCCAGCAGCCAAGGTATGGGGACAGGGGGTATGAACACTGAAGCTTTCTTT	CASSQGMGTGGMNTEAFF
-	TRBV3-1/TRBV3-2	-	16	TRBJ1-1	TGTGCCAGCAGCCAAAGCACCTTTGAGGTTAACACTGAAGCTTTCTTT	CASSQSTFEVNTEAFF
-	TRBV3-1/TRBV3-2	few	13	TRBJ1-5	TGTGCCAGCAGCCAAGATGAACAGCAGCCCCAGCATTTT	CASSQDEQQPQHF
TRBD2	TRBV11-3	-	14	TRBJ2-1	TGTGCCAGCAGCTACGGACTAGCGGGAGAGGCAGGGTTCTTC	CASSYGLAGEAGFF
-	TRBV9	-	15	TRBJ2-1	TGTGCCAGCAGCCTTTCCGGGACTCGGGGAAATGAGCAGTTCTTC	CASSLSGTRGNEQFF
TRBD1	TRBV5-1	-	13	TRBJ2-7	TGCGCCAGCCGCGGACAGGGCGCGAACGAGCAGTACTTC	CASRGQGANEQYF
-	TRBV19	-	15	TRBJ2-1	TGTGCCAGTAGTATAGATCTTAGTTCCTACAATGAGCAGTTCTTC	CASSIDLSSYNEQFF
-	TRBV7-2	-	15	TRBJ1-1	TGTGCCAGCAGCTACACCGGGACGGGAGGAGCTGAAGCTTTCTTT	CASSYTGTGGAEAFF
TRBD1	TRBV28	-	14	TRBJ1-3	TGTGCCAGCAGTCTTGACAGGGGAGGAAACACCATATATTTT	CASSLDRGGNTIYF
TRBD2	TRBV3-1/TRBV3-2	-	16	TRBJ2-5	TGTGCCAGCAGCCCCTTTGGACTAGCGGGAAAAGAGACCCAGTACTTC	CASSPFGLAGKETQYF